This TCR beta chain was recovered during a study of beta chain features in type 1 diabetes. Study overall: Healthy donors, compared against patients, showed similar age, gender and cell yields.

The CDR3 has 14 amino acids. V shed 4 bases, J shed 4 bases, and the junction held 6 bases outside the gene matches. Germline V gene data show CDR1 as SGHRS and CDR2 as YFSETQ. Study results and limitations: Lower insertion and higher deletion counts appeared at VDJ junctions in type 1 diabetes patients. Shorter TCRB CDR3s, moderately but significantly so, were found in Type 1 diabetes patients in all four CD4+ subsets.

The entirety of the isolated RNA underwent reverse transcription, so expressed TCRB transcripts were sequenced. Profiled with immunoSEQ multiplex PCR; TCRdb holds only in-frame clones, not every one. This table has under 200,000 clones, approximately 9% appearing once. This clone was recorded a few times. Its specificity is not known. Central memory, naive, regulatory and stem cell-like memory CD4+ cells were sorted by CD45RO/CCR7/CD25/CD127/CD95/CD27. Sequencing was done on a sample of central memory CD4+ T cells from blood. The V gene is TRBV5-1, the J gene TRBJ1-2; 8 bases agree with TRBD1. The TCR sequence derives from a woman under 30 with type 1 diabetes. CDR3 amino acids: CASSPGQETYGYTF. CDR3 nucleotides: TGCGCCAGCAGCCCGGGACAGGAGACCTATGGCTACACCTTC.